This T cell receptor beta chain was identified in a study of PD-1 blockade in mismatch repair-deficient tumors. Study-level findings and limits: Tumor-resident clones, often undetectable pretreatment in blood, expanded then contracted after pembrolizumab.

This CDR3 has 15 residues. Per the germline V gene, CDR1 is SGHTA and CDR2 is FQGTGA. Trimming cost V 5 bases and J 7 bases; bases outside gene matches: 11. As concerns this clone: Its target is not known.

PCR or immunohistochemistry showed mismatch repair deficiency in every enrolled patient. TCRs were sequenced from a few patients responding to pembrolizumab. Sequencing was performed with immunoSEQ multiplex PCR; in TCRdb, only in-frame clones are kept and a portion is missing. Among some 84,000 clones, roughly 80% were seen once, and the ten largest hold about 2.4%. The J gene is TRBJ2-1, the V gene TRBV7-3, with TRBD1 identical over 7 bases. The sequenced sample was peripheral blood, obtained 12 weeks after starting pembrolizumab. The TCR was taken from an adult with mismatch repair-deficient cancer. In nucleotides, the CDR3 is TGTGCCAGCAGCGATGAGCGAGGGGGCGGGAATGAGCAGTTCTTC. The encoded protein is CASSDERGGGNEQFF.